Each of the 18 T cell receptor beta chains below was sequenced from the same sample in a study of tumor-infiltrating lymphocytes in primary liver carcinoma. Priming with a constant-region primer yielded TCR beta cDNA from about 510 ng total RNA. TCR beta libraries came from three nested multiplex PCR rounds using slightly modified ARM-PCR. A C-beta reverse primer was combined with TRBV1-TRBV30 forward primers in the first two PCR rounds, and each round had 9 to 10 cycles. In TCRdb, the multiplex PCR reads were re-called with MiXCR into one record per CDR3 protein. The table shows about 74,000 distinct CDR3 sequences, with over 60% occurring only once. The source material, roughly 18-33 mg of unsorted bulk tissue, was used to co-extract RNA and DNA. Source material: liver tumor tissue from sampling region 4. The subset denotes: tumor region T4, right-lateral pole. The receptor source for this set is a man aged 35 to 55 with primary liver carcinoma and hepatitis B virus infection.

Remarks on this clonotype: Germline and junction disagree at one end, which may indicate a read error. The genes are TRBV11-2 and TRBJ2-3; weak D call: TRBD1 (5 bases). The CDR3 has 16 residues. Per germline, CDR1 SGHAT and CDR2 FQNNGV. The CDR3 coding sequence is TGCGACAGCAGCTTAGGATCGAGGCCCGGCACAGATACGCAGTATTTT. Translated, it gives CDSSLGSRPGTDTQYF. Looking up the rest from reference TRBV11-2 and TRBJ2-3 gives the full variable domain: EAGVAQSPRYKIIEKRQSVAFWCNPISGHATLYWYQQILGQGPKLLIQFQNNGVVDDSQLPKDRFSAERLKGVDSTLKIQPAKLEDSAVYLCDSSLGSRPGTDTQYFGPGTRLTVL.

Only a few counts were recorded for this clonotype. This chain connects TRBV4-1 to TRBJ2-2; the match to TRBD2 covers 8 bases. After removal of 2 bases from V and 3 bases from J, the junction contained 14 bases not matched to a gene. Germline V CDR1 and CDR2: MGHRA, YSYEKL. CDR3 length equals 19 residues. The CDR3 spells CASSQTTGLVFRDTGELFF. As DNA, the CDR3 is TGCGCCAGCAGCCAAACGACGGGACTAGTGTTCCGCGACACCGGGGAGCTGTTTTTT.

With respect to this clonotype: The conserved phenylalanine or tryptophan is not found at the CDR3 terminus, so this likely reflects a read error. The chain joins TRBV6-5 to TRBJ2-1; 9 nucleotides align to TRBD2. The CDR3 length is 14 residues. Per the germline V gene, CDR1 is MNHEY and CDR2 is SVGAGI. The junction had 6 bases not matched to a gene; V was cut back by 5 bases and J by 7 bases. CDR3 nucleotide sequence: TGTGCCAGCAGTGTAGCGGGAGTGTCTAATGAGCAGTTCTTG. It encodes CASSVAGVSNEQFL.

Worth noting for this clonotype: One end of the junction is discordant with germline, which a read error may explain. The CDR3 loop is CTSSLSVGISHEQYF. CDR3 nucleotide sequence: TGTACCAGCAGCCTGTCTGTGGGAATATCCCACGAGCAGTACTTC. The rearrangement uses TRBV11-2 and TRBJ2-7; the D is unclear. Germline values: CDR1 SGHAT, CDR2 FQNNGV. This CDR3 is built from 15 residues.

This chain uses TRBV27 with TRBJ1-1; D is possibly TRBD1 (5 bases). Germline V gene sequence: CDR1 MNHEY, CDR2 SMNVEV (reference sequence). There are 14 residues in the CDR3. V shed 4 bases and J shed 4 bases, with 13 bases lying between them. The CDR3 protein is CASSWARGGTEAFF. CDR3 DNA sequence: TGTGCCAGCAGTTGGGCCCGGGGCGGCACTGAAGCTTTCTTT.

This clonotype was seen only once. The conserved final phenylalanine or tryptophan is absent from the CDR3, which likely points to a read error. The CDR3 region has the DNA TGTGCCAGCAGCCGGCTCTACAATGAGCAGTTCTCC. Protein product: CASSRLYNEQFS. The chain uses TRBV14 and TRBJ2-1; D gene ambiguous. This CDR3 is built from 12 residues. Looked up from germline, CDR1 is SGHDN and CDR2 is FVKESK. The V end was cut by 4 bases, the J end by 3 bases, with 4 bases between.

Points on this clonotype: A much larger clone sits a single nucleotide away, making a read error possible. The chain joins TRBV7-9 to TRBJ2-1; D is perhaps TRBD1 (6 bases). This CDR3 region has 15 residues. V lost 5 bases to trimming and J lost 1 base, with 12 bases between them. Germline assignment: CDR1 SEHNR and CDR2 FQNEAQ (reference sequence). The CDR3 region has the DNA TGTGCCAGCAGCCCGACAGGTAGGTCCTACAATGAGCAGTTCTTC. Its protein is CASSPTGRSYNEQFF. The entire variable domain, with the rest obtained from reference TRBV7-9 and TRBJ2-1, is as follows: DTGVSQNPRHKITKRGQNVTFRCDPISEHNRLYWYRQTLGQGPEFLTYFQNEAQLEKSRLLSDRFSAERPKGSFSTLEIQRTEQGDSAMYLCASSPTGRSYNEQFFGPGTRLTVL.

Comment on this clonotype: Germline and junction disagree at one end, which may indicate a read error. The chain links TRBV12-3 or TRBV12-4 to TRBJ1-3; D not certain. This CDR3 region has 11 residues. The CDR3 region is CAISQVNTIYF. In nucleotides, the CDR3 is TGTGCCATCAGTCAGGTAAACACCATATATTTT.

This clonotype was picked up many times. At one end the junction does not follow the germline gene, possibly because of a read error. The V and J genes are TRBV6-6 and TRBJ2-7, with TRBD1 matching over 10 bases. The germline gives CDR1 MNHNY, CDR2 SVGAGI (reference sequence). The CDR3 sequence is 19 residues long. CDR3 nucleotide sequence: TGTGCCAGCAGTCACTCCGACAGGGGGCCTGTCTTGAGCTCCTACGAGCAGTACTTC. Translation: CASSHSDRGPVLSSYEQYF.

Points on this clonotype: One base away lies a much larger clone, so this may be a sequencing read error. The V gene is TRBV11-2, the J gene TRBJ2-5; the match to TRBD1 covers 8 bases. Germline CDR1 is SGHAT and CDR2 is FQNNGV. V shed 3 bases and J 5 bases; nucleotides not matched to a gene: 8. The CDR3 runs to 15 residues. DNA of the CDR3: TGTGCCAGCAGCTTGAGGGCAGGGGGCCGTGAGACCCAGTACTTC. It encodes CASSLRAGGRETQYF.

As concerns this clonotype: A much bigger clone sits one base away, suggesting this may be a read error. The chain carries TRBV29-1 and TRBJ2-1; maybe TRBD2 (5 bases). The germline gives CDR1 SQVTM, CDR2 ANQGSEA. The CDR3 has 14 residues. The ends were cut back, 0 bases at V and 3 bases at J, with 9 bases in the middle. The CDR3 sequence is CSVEDGVNYNEQFF. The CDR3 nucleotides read TGCAGCGTTGAAGACGGGGTTAACTACAATGAGCAGTTCTTC.

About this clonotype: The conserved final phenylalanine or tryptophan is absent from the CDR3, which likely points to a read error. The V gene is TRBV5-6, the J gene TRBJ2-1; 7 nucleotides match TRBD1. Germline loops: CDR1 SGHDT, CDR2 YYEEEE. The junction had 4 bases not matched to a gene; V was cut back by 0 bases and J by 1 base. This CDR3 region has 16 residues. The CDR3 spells CASSLEGASSYNEQFI. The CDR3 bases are TGTGCCAGCAGCTTGGAGGGGGCAAGTTCCTACAATGAGCAGTTCATC.

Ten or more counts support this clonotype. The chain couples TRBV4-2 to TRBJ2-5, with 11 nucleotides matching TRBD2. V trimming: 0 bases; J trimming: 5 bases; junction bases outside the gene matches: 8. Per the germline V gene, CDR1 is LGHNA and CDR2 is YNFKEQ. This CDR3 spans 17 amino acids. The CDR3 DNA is TGTGCCAGCAGCCAAGATCAACTAGCGGGAGTTCGGGAGACCCAGTACTTC. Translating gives CASSQDQLAGVRETQYF.

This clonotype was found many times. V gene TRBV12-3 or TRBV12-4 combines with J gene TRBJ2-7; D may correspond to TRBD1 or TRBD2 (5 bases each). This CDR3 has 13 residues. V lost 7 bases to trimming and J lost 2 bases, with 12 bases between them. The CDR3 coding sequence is TGTGCCAGCAACCAGGGACCTACCTACGAGCAGTACTTC. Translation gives CASNQGPTYEQYF.

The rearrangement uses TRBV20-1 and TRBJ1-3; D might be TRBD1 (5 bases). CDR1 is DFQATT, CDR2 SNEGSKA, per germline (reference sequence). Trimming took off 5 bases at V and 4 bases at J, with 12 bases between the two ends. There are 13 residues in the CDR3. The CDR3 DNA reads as TGCAGTGCTCGACCCGGGGCGGGAAACACCATATATTTT. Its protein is CSARPGAGNTIYF.

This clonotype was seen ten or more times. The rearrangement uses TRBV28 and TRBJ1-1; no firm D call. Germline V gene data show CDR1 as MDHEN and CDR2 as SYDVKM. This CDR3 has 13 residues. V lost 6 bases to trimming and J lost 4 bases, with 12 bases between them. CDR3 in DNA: TGTGCCAGCAGACCCGATCGAGGCACTGAAGCTTTCTTT. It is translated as CASRPDRGTEAFF.

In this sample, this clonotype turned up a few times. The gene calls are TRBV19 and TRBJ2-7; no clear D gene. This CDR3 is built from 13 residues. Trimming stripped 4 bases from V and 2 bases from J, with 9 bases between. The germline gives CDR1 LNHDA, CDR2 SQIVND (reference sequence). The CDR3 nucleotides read TGTGCCAGTAGTACCGACCTCCCCTACGAGCAGTACTTC. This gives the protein CASSTDLPYEQYF. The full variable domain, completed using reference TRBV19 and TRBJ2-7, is DGGITQSPKYLFRKEGQNVTLSCEQNLNHDAMYWYRQDPGQGLRLIYYSQIVNDFQKGDIAEGYSVSREKKESFPLTVTSAQKNPTAFYLCASSTDLPYEQYFGPGTRLTVT.

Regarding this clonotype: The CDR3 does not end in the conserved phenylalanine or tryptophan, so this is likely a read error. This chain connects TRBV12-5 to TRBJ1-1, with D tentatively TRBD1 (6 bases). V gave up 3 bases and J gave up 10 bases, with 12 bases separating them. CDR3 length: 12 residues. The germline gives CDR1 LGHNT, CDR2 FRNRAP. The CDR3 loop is CASGFGQSTAFL. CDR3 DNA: TGTGCTAGTGGTTTTGGACAGTCAACAGCTTTCCTT.